Given below is one T cell receptor beta chain in context. Each CDR3 protein is one row after TCRdb ran MiXCR on the 5' RACE reads. This sample has 1,800,000 or so distinct CDR3 sequences, with about 32% found just once. These data originate in a study of identical twins. Trimming took 1 base from V and 11 from J, leaving 9 bases between them. Germline-derived CDR1 and CDR2 are LGHDT and YNNKEL (reference sequence). The CDR3 sequence is 12 residues long. Source material: cord blood. The V call is TRBV3-1, the J call TRBJ1-5; D possibly corresponds to TRBD1 (5 bases). This receptor was taken from a newborn girl in good health. CDR3 nucleotides: TGTGCCAGCAGCCAAGGAGGACAATCCCAGCATTTT. Translation: CASSQGGQSQHF.